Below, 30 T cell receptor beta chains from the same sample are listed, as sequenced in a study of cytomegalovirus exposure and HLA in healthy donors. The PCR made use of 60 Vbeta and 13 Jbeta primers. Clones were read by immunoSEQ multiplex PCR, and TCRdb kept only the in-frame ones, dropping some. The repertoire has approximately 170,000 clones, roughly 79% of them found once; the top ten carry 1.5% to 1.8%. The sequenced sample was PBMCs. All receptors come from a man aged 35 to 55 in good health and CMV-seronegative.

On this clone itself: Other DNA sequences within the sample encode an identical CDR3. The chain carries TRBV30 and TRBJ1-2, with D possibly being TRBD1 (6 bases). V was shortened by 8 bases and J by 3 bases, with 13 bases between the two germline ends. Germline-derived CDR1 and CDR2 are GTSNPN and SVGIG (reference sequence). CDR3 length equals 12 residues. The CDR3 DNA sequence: TGTGCCAGTTCGGACAGCTACTATGGCTACACCTTC. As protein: CASSDSYYGYTF.

CDR3 DNA sequence: TGTGCCAGCAGCACAATAAGGAACACTGAAGCTTTCTTT. Its translation: CASSTIRNTEAFF. This chain joins TRBV7-3 and TRBJ1-1; D gene unclear. This CDR3 spans 13 amino acids. V lost 5 bases and J 1 base, leaving 8 bases between the germline ends. The germline V gene encodes CDR1 SGHTA and CDR2 FQGTGA. Looking up the rest from reference TRBV7-3 and TRBJ1-1 gives the full variable domain: GAGVSQTPSNKVTEKGKYVELRCDPISGHTALYWYRQSLGQGPEFLIYFQGTGAADDSGLPNDRFFAVRPEGSVSTLKIQRTERGDSAVYLCASSTIRNTEAFFGQGTRLTVV.

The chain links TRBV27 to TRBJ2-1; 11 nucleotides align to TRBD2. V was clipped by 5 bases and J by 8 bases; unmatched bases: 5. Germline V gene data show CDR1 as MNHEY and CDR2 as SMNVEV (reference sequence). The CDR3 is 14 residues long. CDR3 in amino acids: CASSPTTSGDEQFF. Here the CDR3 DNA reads TGTGCCAGCAGTCCAACGACTAGCGGGGATGAGCAGTTCTTC.

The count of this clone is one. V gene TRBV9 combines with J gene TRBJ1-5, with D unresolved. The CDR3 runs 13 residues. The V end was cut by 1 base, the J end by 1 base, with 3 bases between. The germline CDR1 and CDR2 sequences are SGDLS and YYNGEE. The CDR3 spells CASSVSSNQPQHF. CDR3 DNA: TGTGCCAGCAGCGTATCAAGCAATCAGCCCCAGCATTTT.

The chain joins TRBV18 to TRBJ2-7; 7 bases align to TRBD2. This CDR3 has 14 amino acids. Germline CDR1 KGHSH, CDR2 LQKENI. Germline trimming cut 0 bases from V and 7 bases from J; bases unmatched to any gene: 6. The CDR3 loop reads CASSPPGGEREQYV. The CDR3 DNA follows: TGTGCCAGCTCACCACCGGGGGGGGAGAGGGAGCAGTACGTC.

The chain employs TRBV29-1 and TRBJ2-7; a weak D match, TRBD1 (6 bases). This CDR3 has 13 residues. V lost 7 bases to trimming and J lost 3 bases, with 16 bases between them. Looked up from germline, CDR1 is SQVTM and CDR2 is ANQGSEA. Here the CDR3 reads CSATAGRGYEQYF. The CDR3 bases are TGCAGCGCGACGGCGGGCAGGGGCTACGAGCAGTACTTC.

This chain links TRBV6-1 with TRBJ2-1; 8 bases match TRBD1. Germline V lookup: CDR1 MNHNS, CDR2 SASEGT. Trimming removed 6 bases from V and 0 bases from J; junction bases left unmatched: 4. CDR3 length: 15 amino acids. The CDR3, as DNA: TGTGCCAGCAGCCCGGGACAGGACTCCTACAATGAGCAGTTCTTC. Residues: CASSPGQDSYNEQFF.

Here the CDR3 DNA reads TGTGCCAGCAGCCCCGGGGGACGATTCTACGAGCAGTACTTC. Protein: CASSPGGRFYEQYF. The gene calls are TRBV7-2 and TRBJ2-7; weak D call: TRBD2 (6 bases). CDR1 and CDR2 (germline): SGHTA, FQGNSA. The length of the CDR3 is 14 residues. The V end lost 5 bases, the J end lost 3 bases, and 14 bases lay between the germline ends.

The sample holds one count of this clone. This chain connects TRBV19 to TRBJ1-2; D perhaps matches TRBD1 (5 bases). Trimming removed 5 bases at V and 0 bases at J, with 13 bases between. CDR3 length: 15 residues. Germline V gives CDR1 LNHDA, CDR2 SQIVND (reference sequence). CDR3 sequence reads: CASSDRQLTNYGYTF. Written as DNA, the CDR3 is TGTGCCAGTAGTGATCGACAGCTTACTAACTATGGCTACACCTTC.

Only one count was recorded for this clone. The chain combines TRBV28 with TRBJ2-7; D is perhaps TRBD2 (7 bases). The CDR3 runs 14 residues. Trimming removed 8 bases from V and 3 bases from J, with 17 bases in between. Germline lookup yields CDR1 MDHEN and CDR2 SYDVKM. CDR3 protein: CASSFLGGGYEQYF. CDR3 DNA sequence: TGTGCCAGCTCTTTTTTGGGAGGGGGCTACGAGCAGTACTTC.

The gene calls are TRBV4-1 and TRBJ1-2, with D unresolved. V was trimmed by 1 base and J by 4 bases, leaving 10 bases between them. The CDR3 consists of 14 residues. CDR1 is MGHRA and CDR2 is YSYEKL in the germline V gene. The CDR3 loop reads CASSQGRPAYGYTF. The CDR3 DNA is TGCGCCAGCAGCCAAGGGAGACCCGCCTATGGCTACACCTTC.

The CDR3 here is CASSYTHGSGNTIYF. In nucleotides, the CDR3 is TGTGCCAGCAGTTACACCCACGGCTCTGGAAACACCATATATTTT. The chain recombines TRBV6-6 with TRBJ1-3; D gene ambiguous. V shed 2 bases and J shed 0 bases, with 8 bases lying between them. CDR3 length: 15 amino acids. Germline CDR1 MNHNY, CDR2 SVGAGI (reference sequence).

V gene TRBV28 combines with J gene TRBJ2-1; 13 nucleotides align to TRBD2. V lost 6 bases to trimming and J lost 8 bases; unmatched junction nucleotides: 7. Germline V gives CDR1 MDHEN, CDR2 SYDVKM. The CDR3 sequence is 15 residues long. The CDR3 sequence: CASRRTSGSFDEQFF. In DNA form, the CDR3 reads TGTGCCAGCAGGCGGACTAGCGGGAGTTTCGATGAGCAGTTCTTC.

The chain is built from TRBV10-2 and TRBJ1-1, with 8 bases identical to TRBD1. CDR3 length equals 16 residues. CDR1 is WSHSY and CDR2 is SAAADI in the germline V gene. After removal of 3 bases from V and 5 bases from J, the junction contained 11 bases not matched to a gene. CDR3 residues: CASSDRGRRLWTEAFF. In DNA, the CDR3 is TGCGCCAGCAGTGACAGGGGGCGCAGGTTATGGACTGAAGCTTTCTTT.

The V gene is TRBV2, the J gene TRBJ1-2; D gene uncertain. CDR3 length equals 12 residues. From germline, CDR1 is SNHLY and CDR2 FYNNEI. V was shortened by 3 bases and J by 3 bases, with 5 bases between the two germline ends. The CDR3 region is CASSEQDYGYTF. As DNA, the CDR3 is TGTGCCAGCAGTGAGCAGGACTATGGCTACACCTTC.

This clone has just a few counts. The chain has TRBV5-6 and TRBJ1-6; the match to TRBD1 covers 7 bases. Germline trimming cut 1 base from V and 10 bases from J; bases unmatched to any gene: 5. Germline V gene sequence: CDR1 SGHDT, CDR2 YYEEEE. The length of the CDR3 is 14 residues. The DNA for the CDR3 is TGTGCCAGCAGCTTGTTAGACAGGGCATCACCCCTCCACTTT. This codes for CASSLLDRASPLHF. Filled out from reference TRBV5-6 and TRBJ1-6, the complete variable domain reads DAGVTQSPTHLIKTRGQQVTLRCSPKSGHDTVSWYQQALGQGPQFIFQYYEEEERQRGNFPDRFSGHQFPNYSSELNVNALLLGDSALYLCASSLLDRASPLHFGNGTRLTVT.

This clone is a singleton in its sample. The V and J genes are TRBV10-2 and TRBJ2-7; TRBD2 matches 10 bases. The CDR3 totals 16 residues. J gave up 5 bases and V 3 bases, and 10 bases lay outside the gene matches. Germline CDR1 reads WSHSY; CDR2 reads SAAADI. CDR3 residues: CASSEPSTSGFHEQYF. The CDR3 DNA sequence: TGCGCCAGCAGTGAACCTTCGACTAGCGGGTTCCACGAGCAGTACTTC.

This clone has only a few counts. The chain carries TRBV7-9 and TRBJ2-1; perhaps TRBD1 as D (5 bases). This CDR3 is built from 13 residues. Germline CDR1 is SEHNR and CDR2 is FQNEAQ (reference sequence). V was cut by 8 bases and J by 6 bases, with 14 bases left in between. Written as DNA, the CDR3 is TGTGCCAGCGCCTTCGGAAGGGGCAATGAGCAGTTCTTC. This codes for CASAFGRGNEQFF.

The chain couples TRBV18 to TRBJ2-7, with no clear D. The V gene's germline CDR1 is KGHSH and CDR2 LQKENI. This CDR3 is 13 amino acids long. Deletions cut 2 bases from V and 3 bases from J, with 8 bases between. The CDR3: CASSPAPDYEQYV. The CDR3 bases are TGTGCCAGCTCACCAGCGCCAGACTACGAGCAGTACGTC.

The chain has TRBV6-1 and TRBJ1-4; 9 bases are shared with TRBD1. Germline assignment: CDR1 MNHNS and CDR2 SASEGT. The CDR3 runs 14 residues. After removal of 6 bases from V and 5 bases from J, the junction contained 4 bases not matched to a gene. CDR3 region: CASRGQGLNEKLFF. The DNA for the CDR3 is TGTGCCAGCAGGGGACAGGGTCTCAATGAAAAACTGTTTTTT.

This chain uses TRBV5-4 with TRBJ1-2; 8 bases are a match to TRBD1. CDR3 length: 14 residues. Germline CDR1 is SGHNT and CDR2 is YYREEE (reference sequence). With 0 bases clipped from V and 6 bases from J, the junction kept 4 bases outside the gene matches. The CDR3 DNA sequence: TGTGCCAGCAGCTTGGGACAGGGGCGGGATGGCTACACCTTC. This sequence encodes CASSLGQGRDGYTF.

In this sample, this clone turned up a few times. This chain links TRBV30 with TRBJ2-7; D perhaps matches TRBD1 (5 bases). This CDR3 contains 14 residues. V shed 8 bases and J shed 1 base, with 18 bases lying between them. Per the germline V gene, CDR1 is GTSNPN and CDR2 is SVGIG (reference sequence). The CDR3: CAGAASFFSYEQYF. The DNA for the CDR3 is TGTGCCGGGGCTGCTAGTTTTTTTTCCTACGAGCAGTACTTC.

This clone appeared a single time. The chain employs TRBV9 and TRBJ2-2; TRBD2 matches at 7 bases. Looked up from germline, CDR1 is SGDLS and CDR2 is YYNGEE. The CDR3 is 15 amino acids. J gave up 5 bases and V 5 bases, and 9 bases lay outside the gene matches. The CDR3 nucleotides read TGTGCCAGCAGTTTTAGCGGGTTCCCTACCGGGGAGCTGTTTTTT. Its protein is CASSFSGFPTGELFF.

The CDR3 nucleotides read TGTGCCAGCAGCTTACTGGGGGGTTCCTACAATGAGCAGTTCTTC. Residues: CASSLLGGSYNEQFF. The V call is TRBV11-2, the J call TRBJ2-1; maybe TRBD2 (6 bases). Germline V gene lookup returns CDR1 SGHAT and CDR2 FQNNGV. The CDR3 sequence is 15 residues long. V lost 2 bases to trimming and J lost 1 base, with 9 bases between them.

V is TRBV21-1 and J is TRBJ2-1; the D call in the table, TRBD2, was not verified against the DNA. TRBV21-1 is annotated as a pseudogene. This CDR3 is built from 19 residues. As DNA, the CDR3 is TGTGCCAGCATCCGTAGGGGGGGTCCCCCTAGAGATTCCTACAATGAGCAGTTCTTC. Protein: CASIRRGGPPRDSYNEQFF.

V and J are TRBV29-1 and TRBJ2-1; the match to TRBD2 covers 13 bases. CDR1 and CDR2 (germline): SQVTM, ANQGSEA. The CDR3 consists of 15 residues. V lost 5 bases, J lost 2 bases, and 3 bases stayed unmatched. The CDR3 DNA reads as TGCAGCGTTCGGACTAGCGGGAGAACCTACAATGAGCAGTTCTTC. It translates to CSVRTSGRTYNEQFF.

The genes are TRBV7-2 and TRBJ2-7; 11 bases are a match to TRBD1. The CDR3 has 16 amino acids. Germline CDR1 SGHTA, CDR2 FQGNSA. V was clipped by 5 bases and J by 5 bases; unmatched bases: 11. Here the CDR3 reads CASSQTRDRGTDEQYF. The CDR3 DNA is TGTGCCAGCAGCCAGACCCGGGACAGGGGGACGGACGAGCAGTACTTC.

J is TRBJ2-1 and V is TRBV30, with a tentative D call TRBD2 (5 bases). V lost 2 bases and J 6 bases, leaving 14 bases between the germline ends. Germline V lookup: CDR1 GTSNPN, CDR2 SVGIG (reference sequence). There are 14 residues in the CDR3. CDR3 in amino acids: CAWSRGINANEQFF. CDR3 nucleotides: TGTGCCTGGAGTAGAGGGATCAATGCCAATGAGCAGTTCTTC.

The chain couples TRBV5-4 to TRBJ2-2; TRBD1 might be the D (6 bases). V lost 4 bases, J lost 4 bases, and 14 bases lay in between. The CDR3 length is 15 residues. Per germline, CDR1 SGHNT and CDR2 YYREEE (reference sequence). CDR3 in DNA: TGTGCCAGCAGCGGCCGGGACACCCTCACCGGGGAGCTGTTTTTT. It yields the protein CASSGRDTLTGELFF.

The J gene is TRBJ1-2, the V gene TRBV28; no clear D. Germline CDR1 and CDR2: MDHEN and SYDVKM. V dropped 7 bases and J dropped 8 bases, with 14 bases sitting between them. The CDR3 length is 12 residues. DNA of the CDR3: TGTGCCAGCACAGACGGGAATCAGGGCTACACCTTC. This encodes CASTDGNQGYTF.